A selection of T cell receptor beta chains follows, all from one sample in a study of T cells after posttransplantation cyclophosphamide. Sequencing was performed with immunoSEQ multiplex PCR; in TCRdb, only in-frame clones are kept and a portion is missing. The record shows under 15,000 clones for this sample, with no singletons present. This specimen was PBMCs, taken after allogeneic stem cell transplant with posttransplant cyclophosphamide. Receptors originate from a female patient in her 40s who received an allogeneic stem cell transplant from a related donor, was CMV-positive, and had acute GVHD only. A share of the T cells may be of graft donor origin. The conserved cysteine and the conserved F or W are not part of the CDR3 here. A D gene is named only where the DNA matches it firmly.

d_gene: TRBD1
j_gene: TRBJ1-4
v_gene: TRBV18
CDR3aa: ASSRAGGLNEKLF

d_gene: NA
j_gene: TRBJ1-5
v_gene: TRBV18
CDR3aa: ASSPGSGYNQPQH

d_gene: NA
j_gene: TRBJ1-4
v_gene: TRBV7-6
CDR3aa: ASSLEGGVVF

d_gene: NA
j_gene: TRBJ2-3
v_gene: TRBV19
CDR3aa: ASSIGGGQGTDTQY

d_gene: TRBD1
j_gene: TRBJ1-2
v_gene: TRBV7-3
CDR3aa: ASRIAGGLSDYGYT

d_gene: TRBD1
j_gene: TRBJ2-1
v_gene: TRBV7-9
CDR3aa: ASSLDRGSDEQF

d_gene: NA
j_gene: TRBJ1-4
v_gene: TRBV7-9
CDR3aa: ASSSGGGNEKLF

d_gene: NA
j_gene: TRBJ2-1
v_gene: TRBV6-6
CDR3aa: ASSYGGGVSNEQF

d_gene: TRBD1
j_gene: TRBJ1-1
v_gene: TRBV7-2
CDR3aa: ASSPLTGVYTEAF

d_gene: TRBD1
j_gene: TRBJ1-1
v_gene: TRBV14
CDR3aa: ASAGQAALNTEAF

d_gene: TRBD2
j_gene: TRBJ2-7
v_gene: TRBV19
CDR3aa: ASSLKLAGGYEQY

d_gene: NA
j_gene: TRBJ2-2
v_gene: TRBV6-6
CDR3aa: ASSPDGGIGRELF

d_gene: NA
j_gene: TRBJ1-2
v_gene: TRBV27
CDR3aa: ASSLFRDGLSYGYT

d_gene: NA
j_gene: TRBJ1-5
v_gene: TRBV30
CDR3aa: AWSEGRSQPQH

d_gene: NA
j_gene: TRBJ2-2
v_gene: TRBV4-1
CDR3aa: ASSQGTKVKSTGELF

d_gene: TRBD2
j_gene: TRBJ2-1
v_gene: TRBV7-2
CDR3aa: ASSLGVSGGPYNEQF

d_gene: TRBD2
j_gene: TRBJ2-2
v_gene: TRBV11-2
CDR3aa: ASSPGGSGGTNTGELF

d_gene: TRBD1
j_gene: TRBJ1-6
v_gene: TRBV9
CDR3aa: ASSEGTGYPPLH

d_gene: TRBD2
j_gene: TRBJ2-5
v_gene: TRBV7-9
CDR3aa: ASSAGTSGSETQY

d_gene: NA
j_gene: TRBJ1-3
v_gene: TRBV6-1
CDR3aa: ASRTSGGSGNTIY

d_gene: TRBD1
j_gene: TRBJ1-1
v_gene: TRBV15
CDR3aa: ATSREGRGRLTNTEAF

d_gene: NA
j_gene: TRBJ2-7
v_gene: TRBV6-1
CDR3aa: ASSFILQGSYEQY

d_gene: TRBD2
j_gene: TRBJ2-1
v_gene: TRBV7-9
CDR3aa: ASSQLISGGLDEQF

d_gene: NA
j_gene: TRBJ2-3
v_gene: TRBV19
CDR3aa: ASSINGADTQY

d_gene: TRBD1
j_gene: TRBJ2-7
v_gene: TRBV7-3
CDR3aa: ASGPGTGGIEQY

d_gene: NA
j_gene: TRBJ2-5
v_gene: TRBV5-1
CDR3aa: ASSLPGGAETQY

d_gene: NA
j_gene: TRBJ1-1
v_gene: TRBV7-6
CDR3aa: ASSLDRGNTEAF

d_gene: TRBD1
j_gene: TRBJ1-4
v_gene: TRBV12-5
CDR3aa: ASGPSTGGEKLF

d_gene: TRBD1
j_gene: TRBJ1-2
v_gene: TRBV5-6
CDR3aa: ASSLGQGAFRHT

d_gene: NA
j_gene: TRBJ2-3
v_gene: TRBV7-8
CDR3aa: ASNDPSFLQSTDTQY

d_gene: TRBD1
j_gene: TRBJ1-2
v_gene: TRBV11-2
CDR3aa: ASSPYPGTGKGGYT

d_gene: NA
j_gene: TRBJ1-1
v_gene: TRBV7-9
CDR3aa: ASTAGVNTEAF

d_gene: NA
j_gene: TRBJ2-4
v_gene: TRBV10-1
CDR3aa: ASPTPYVGGNIQY

d_gene: TRBD2
j_gene: TRBJ2-1
v_gene: TRBV7-3
CDR3aa: ASSALAGDYNEQF

d_gene: TRBD1
j_gene: TRBJ1-3
v_gene: TRBV30
CDR3aa: AWRRDRTHSGNTIY

d_gene: TRBD2
j_gene: TRBJ2-2
v_gene: TRBV6-5
CDR3aa: ASRRGGGTGELF

d_gene: NA
j_gene: TRBJ1-4
v_gene: TRBV19
CDR3aa: ASTPDRLNSKLF

d_gene: TRBD1
j_gene: TRBJ1-6
v_gene: TRBV5-8
CDR3aa: ASSFPTGGTPLH

d_gene: NA
j_gene: TRBJ1-4
v_gene: TRBV18
CDR3aa: ASSPSIQPTNEKLF

d_gene: NA
j_gene: TRBJ2-1
v_gene: TRBV30
CDR3aa: AWRGAYNEQF

d_gene: NA
j_gene: TRBJ2-5
v_gene: TRBV5-6
CDR3aa: ASSLEQGGRETQY

d_gene: TRBD1
j_gene: TRBJ2-1
v_gene: TRBV4-2
CDR3aa: ASSQEGSGTGIAEQF

d_gene: NA
j_gene: TRBJ2-2
v_gene: TRBV5-4
CDR3aa: ASSQPRPNTGELF

d_gene: NA
j_gene: TRBJ1-4
v_gene: TRBV5-8
CDR3aa: ASTRGPDNEKLF

d_gene: NA
j_gene: TRBJ2-3
v_gene: TRBV6-6
CDR3aa: ASSDPGGLIDTQY

d_gene: NA
j_gene: TRBJ2-3
v_gene: TRBV4-1
CDR3aa: ASSQDYHTATDTQY

d_gene: NA
j_gene: TRBJ2-7
v_gene: TRBV12-5
CDR3aa: ASGLGQFSSYEQY

d_gene: TRBD2
j_gene: TRBJ2-1
v_gene: TRBV30
CDR3aa: AWSIDAGDGTKQF

d_gene: NA
j_gene: TRBJ1-3
v_gene: TRBV18
CDR3aa: ASSLTPRSGNTIY

d_gene: NA
j_gene: TRBJ1-5
v_gene: TRBV2
CDR3aa: ASSTQGGRPGQPQH

d_gene: NA
j_gene: TRBJ2-7
v_gene: TRBV5-5
CDR3aa: ASSTHRVGYEQY

d_gene: NA
j_gene: TRBJ1-1
v_gene: TRBV28
CDR3aa: ASRIPGSEAF

d_gene: NA
j_gene: TRBJ2-2
v_gene: TRBV13
CDR3aa: ASSLIHSVAHGNTGELF

d_gene: NA
j_gene: TRBJ1-5
v_gene: TRBV4-1
CDR3aa: ASSQDGGAAQPQH

d_gene: NA
j_gene: TRBJ2-1
v_gene: TRBV9
CDR3aa: ASSVTGKAGTEQF

d_gene: NA
j_gene: TRBJ2-1
v_gene: TRBV9
CDR3aa: ASSQELNNEQF